This passage covers 27 T cell receptor beta chains from one sample sequenced in a study of blood T cells in healthy people across ages. Through a sample-barcoded 5' primer and a J-beta primer mix, a second PCR was run for 7 to 11 cycles. TCRdb processed the 5' RACE reads anew with MiXCR; each CDR3 protein has one entry. This table holds roughly 800,000 distinct CDR3 sequences, 36% found once. Sequences were obtained from blood. These receptors came from a man between 18 and 29 years old in good health.

The table lists this clonotype with many counts. The chain links TRBV7-2 to TRBJ2-1, with 7 bases identical to TRBD2. V gave up 1 base and J gave up 0 bases; unmatched junction bases: 3. Germline-derived CDR1 and CDR2 are SGHTA and FQGNSA. CDR3 length: 16 amino acids. The CDR3 sequence is CASSLVGLGSYNEQFF. In nucleotides, the CDR3 is TGTGCCAGCAGCTTAGTTGGACTAGGCTCCTACAATGAGCAGTTCTTC.

This clonotype was counted ten times or more. This chain connects TRBV10-3 to TRBJ2-3, with D tentatively TRBD1 or TRBD2 (5 bases each). Germline lookup yields CDR1 ENHRY and CDR2 SYGVKD. The CDR3 runs 16 residues. The V end lost 2 bases, the J end lost 2 bases, and 14 bases lay between the germline ends. CDR3 loop: CAISERDGLTTDTQYF. CDR3 nucleotides: TGTGCCATCAGTGAGAGGGACGGATTAACCACAGATACGCAGTATTTT.

Concerning this clonotype itself: A clone one base away is much larger, so this may be a read error. The CDR3: CASGLGGEQFF. CDR3 DNA sequence: TGTGCCAGCGGGCTCGGCGGTGAGCAGTTCTTC. The V and J genes are TRBV12-3 or TRBV12-4 and TRBJ2-1; the D is unclear. This CDR3 comprises 11 residues. Trimming removed 8 bases from V and 9 bases from J, with 11 bases in between.

The sample holds a few counts of this clonotype. This chain uses TRBV6-5 with TRBJ2-7; the match to TRBD2 covers 7 bases. The length of the CDR3 is 13 residues. Germline V gene data show CDR1 as MNHEY and CDR2 as SVGAGI. V dropped 7 bases and J dropped 4; count of bases not matched to a gene: 7. The CDR3 region is CASTQRDGYEQYF. The CDR3 DNA sequence: TGTGCCAGCACTCAGCGGGACGGGTACGAGCAGTACTTC.

This clonotype was counted only a few times. The chain uses TRBV20-1 and TRBJ2-5; D gene unclear. The germline V gene has CDR1 DFQATT and CDR2 SNEGSKA (reference sequence). V lost 5 bases, J lost 1 base, and 14 bases lay in between. The CDR3 runs to 14 residues. The CDR3 DNA follows: TGCAGTGCTCCCTCCAGTATGTTCCAAGAGACCCAGTACTTC. Translation gives CSAPSSMFQETQYF.

This clonotype was found a few times. The rearrangement links TRBV12-3 or TRBV12-4 to TRBJ2-1, with 7 bases matching TRBD2. This CDR3 region has 16 residues. The ends lost 7 bases at V and 3 bases at J; junction bases unmatched: 12. CDR3 protein: CASTLAAGHGYNEQFF. CDR3 sequence (DNA): TGTGCCAGCACCCTCGCAGCGGGGCATGGCTACAATGAGCAGTTCTTC.

The chain combines TRBV19 with TRBJ1-4; a weak D match, TRBD1 (6 bases). This CDR3 contains 14 residues. Germline CDR1 and CDR2: LNHDA and SQIVND (reference sequence). V lost 5 bases, J lost 8 bases, and 15 bases lay in between. In DNA form, the CDR3 reads TGTGCCAGTAGTCACGACGGTCAGGGGGAAAAACTGTTTTTT. Translation gives CASSHDGQGEKLFF.

The chain is built from TRBV7-2 and TRBJ2-3; 9 bases are a match to TRBD2. Germline V lookup: CDR1 SGHTA, CDR2 FQGNSA. The V segment lost 5 bases and the J segment 5 bases; nucleotides outside the gene matches: 14. The CDR3 totals 17 residues. CDR3: CASSLVSGGRGKDTQYF. CDR3 bases: TGTGCCAGCAGCCTCGTTAGCGGGGGCCGGGGTAAAGATACGCAGTATTTT.

The chain is built from TRBV29-1 and TRBJ1-5; D remains unclear. Trimming cost V 3 bases and J 5 bases, with 11 bases left between them. This CDR3 is 13 amino acids long. The germline V gene encodes CDR1 SQVTM and CDR2 ANQGSEA. The CDR3 is CSVEYTADQPQHF. The CDR3 DNA reads TGCAGCGTTGAGTATACAGCAGATCAGCCCCAGCATTTT.

This clonotype was picked up many times. V gene TRBV12-3 or TRBV12-4 combines with J gene TRBJ2-3; 8 bases are shared with TRBD2. V gave up 6 bases and J gave up 2 bases; unmatched junction bases: 10. The CDR3 is made up of 16 amino acids. CDR3 nucleotide sequence: TGTGCCAGCAGCACCCGGACGGGAGGGGACACAGATACGCAGTATTTT. Its protein is CASSTRTGGDTDTQYF.

There are a few counts of this clonotype. The rearrangement joins TRBV5-6 to TRBJ1-2; D unclear. The CDR3 sequence is 13 residues long. Germline CDR1 SGHDT, CDR2 YYEEEE. Trimming shortened V by 7 bases and J by 2 bases, and 12 bases separated the two germline ends. CDR3 in DNA: TGTGCCAGCCAAGTCGACCCGAACTATGGCTACACCTTC. It is translated as CASQVDPNYGYTF.

This chain links TRBV14 with TRBJ1-1; D call uncertain. This CDR3 has 14 amino acids. Looked up from germline, CDR1 is SGHDN and CDR2 is FVKESK. V lost 4 bases, J lost 5 bases, and 14 bases lay in between. For the CDR3, the DNA is TGTGCCAGCAGCCCTCTCTGGGCGTGGACTGAAGCTTTCTTT. Translated: CASSPLWAWTEAFF.

The CDR3 sequence is CASSLVDRDTQYF. The CDR3 DNA reads as TGTGCCAGCAGCTTAGTCGATCGGGATACGCAGTATTTT. V usage is TRBV7-4 and J usage is TRBJ2-3; no definite D call. This CDR3 is 13 amino acids long. With 1 base removed from V and 6 bases from J, the gap between germline ends came to 8 bases. Germline CDR1 reads SGHVT; CDR2 reads SQSDAQ.

This clonotype was seen a handful of times. The chain joins TRBV6-6 to TRBJ2-7, with 8 bases that match TRBD1. Germline V CDR1 and CDR2: MNHNY, SVGAGI (reference sequence). The V gene end was trimmed by 0 bases and the J gene end by 7 bases; junction bases not matched to a gene: 11. The CDR3 length is 16 residues. CDR3 protein: CASSYSGGTGNNEQYF. The CDR3 DNA sequence: TGTGCCAGCAGTTACTCAGGGGGGACAGGTAACAATGAGCAGTACTTC.

The gene calls are TRBV5-1 and TRBJ1-2; tentative D call: TRBD1 (5 bases). The CDR3 extends over 15 amino acids. Trimming cost V 0 bases and J 7 bases, with 16 bases left between them. Germline V gene data show CDR1 as SGHRS and CDR2 as YFSETQ. The chain's CDR3 is CASSLAPGGGPGYTF. The CDR3 DNA reads as TGCGCCAGCAGCTTGGCCCCCGGCGGGGGTCCTGGCTACACCTTC.

The rearrangement uses TRBV7-2 and TRBJ2-1, with a weak D call TRBD2 (6 bases). Germline V gene data show CDR1 as SGHTA and CDR2 as FQGNSA. V gave up 5 bases and J gave up 8 bases, with 22 bases separating them. The length of the CDR3 is 16 residues. This CDR3 reads CASSQGGAGFDDEQFF. As DNA, the CDR3 is TGTGCCAGCAGCCAGGGAGGAGCAGGGTTTGATGATGAGCAGTTCTTC.

The chain couples TRBV20-1 to TRBJ2-3; 7 bases agree with TRBD1. Germline V lookup: CDR1 DFQATT, CDR2 SNEGSKA (reference sequence). The ends lost 3 bases at V and 2 bases at J; junction bases unmatched: 20. This CDR3 spans 19 amino acids. The CDR3 bases are TGCAGTGCTAGGGGGGTAGGACAGGCTCGTGCTCATGTCACAGATACGCAGTATTTT. It codes for CSARGVGQARAHVTDTQYF.

The chain recombines TRBV28 with TRBJ1-1; TRBD1 matches at 8 bases. This CDR3 region has 15 residues. Germline loops: CDR1 MDHEN, CDR2 SYDVKM. Trimming took 6 bases from V and 0 from J; bases not matched to a gene: 6. DNA of the CDR3: TGTGCCAGCAGCCCTCCGGGACAGGTGAACACTGAAGCTTTCTTT. This sequence encodes CASSPPGQVNTEAFF.

The chain uses TRBV12-3 or TRBV12-4 and TRBJ1-2, with D possibly TRBD1 on 5 matching bases. V was trimmed by 3 bases and J by 13 bases, leaving 12 bases between them. This CDR3 is 11 amino acids long. The CDR3 DNA reads as TGTGCCAGCAGTTTGAGGGGCCCTTGCACCTTC. Encoded protein: CASSLRGPCTF.

About this clonotype: This may come from a read error, since a much larger clone is one base off. The rearrangement uses TRBV4-2 and TRBJ2-3; TRBD1 might be the D (5 bases). The V gene lost 3 bases and the J gene lost 6 bases, with 13 bases spanning the gap. The germline CDR1 and CDR2 sequences are LGHNA and YNFKEQ. The CDR3 is made up of 14 amino acids. CDR3 residues: CASSQTSGSDTQYF. In DNA form, the CDR3 reads TGTGCCAGCAGCCAGACTTCAGGGTCCGATACGCAGTATTTT.

A few counts support this clonotype. The V and J genes are TRBV20-1 and TRBJ2-3; a possible D gene is TRBD1 (6 bases). CDR3 size: 15 residues. The V end was cut by 0 bases, the J end by 2 bases, with 12 bases between. Germline V gene lookup returns CDR1 DFQATT and CDR2 SNEGSKA (reference sequence). For the CDR3, the DNA is TGCAGTGCTAGAGAGAGGGGGTGGTACACAGATACGCAGTATTTT. It specifies CSARERGWYTDTQYF.

This clonotype was seen a handful of times. The chain recombines TRBV12-3 or TRBV12-4 with TRBJ2-2; possible D gene TRBD2, 5 bases. The ends were cut back, 2 bases at V and 7 bases at J, with 11 bases in the middle. This CDR3 is 14 amino acids long. CDR3 sequence (DNA): TGTGCCAGCAGTTTATCGGGGTCGGGCGGGGAGCTGTTTTTT. This translates into CASSLSGSGGELFF.

This clonotype was recorded a few times. V gene TRBV29-1 combines with J gene TRBJ2-6; no firm D call. The CDR3 covers 14 residues. Germline V gene data show CDR1 as SQVTM and CDR2 as ANQGSEA. With 4 bases removed from V and 4 bases from J, the gap between germline ends came to 11 bases. In nucleotides, the CDR3 is TGCAGCGTTGGAGACACTGGAGGGGCCAACGTCCTGACTTTC. It specifies CSVGDTGGANVLTF.

The sample holds many counts of this clonotype. This chain joins TRBV12-3 or TRBV12-4 and TRBJ2-7; a weak D match, TRBD1 (6 bases). The CDR3 is made up of 15 amino acids. The V end lost 6 bases, the J end lost 0 bases, and 15 bases lay between the germline ends. In DNA form, the CDR3 reads TGTGCCAGCAGCCTCACAGGGCGGAGCTCCTACGAGCAGTACTTC. This encodes CASSLTGRSSYEQYF.

The J gene is TRBJ2-5, the V gene TRBV20-1; 8 bases are a match to TRBD2. This CDR3 is built from 13 residues. The germline V gene encodes CDR1 DFQATT and CDR2 SNEGSKA (reference sequence). V dropped 6 bases and J dropped 2; count of bases not matched to a gene: 5. The CDR3 nucleotides read TGCAGTGCGACAGTAGCGGGGCAAGAGACCCAGTACTTC. As protein: CSATVAGQETQYF.

The genes are TRBV30 and TRBJ2-2; D possibly corresponds to TRBD1 (6 bases). V gave up 3 bases and J gave up 0 bases, with 14 bases separating them. The CDR3 totals 16 residues. CDR1 is GTSNPN and CDR2 is SVGIG in the germline V gene (reference sequence). Here the CDR3 DNA reads TGTGCCTGGAGGCCCCTAAGGGGGACGAACACCGGGGAGCTGTTTTTT. The encoded protein is CAWRPLRGTNTGELFF.

This clonotype was detected many times. This chain links TRBV11-2 with TRBJ2-3, with D perhaps matching TRBD2 (6 bases). V lost 0 bases and J 1 base, leaving 8 bases between the germline ends. The CDR3 totals 15 residues. Looked up from germline, CDR1 is SGHAT and CDR2 is FQNNGV. Here the CDR3 reads CASSLDGTGTDTQYF. CDR3 sequence (DNA): TGTGCCAGCAGCTTAGATGGGACTGGCACAGATACGCAGTATTTT.